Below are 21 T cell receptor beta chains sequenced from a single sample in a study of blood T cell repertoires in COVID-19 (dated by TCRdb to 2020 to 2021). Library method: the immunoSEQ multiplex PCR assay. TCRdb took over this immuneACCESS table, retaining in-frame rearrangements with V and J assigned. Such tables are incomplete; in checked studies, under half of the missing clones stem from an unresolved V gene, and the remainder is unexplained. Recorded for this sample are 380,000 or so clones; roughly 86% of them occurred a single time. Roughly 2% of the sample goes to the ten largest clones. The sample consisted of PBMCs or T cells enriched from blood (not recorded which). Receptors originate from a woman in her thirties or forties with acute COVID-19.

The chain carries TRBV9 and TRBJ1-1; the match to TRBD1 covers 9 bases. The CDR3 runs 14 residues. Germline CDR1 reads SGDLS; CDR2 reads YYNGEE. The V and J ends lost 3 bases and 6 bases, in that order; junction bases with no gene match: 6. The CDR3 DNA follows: TGTGCCAGCAGCGGAGGACAGGGGAGGGCTGAAGCTTTCTTT. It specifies CASSGGQGRAEAFF.

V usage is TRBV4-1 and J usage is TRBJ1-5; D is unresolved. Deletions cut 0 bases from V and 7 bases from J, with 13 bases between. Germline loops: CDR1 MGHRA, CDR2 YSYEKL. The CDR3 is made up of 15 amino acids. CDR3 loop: CASSQDGGSGQPQHF. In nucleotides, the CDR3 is TGCGCCAGCAGCCAAGACGGCGGGAGCGGACAGCCCCAGCATTTT.

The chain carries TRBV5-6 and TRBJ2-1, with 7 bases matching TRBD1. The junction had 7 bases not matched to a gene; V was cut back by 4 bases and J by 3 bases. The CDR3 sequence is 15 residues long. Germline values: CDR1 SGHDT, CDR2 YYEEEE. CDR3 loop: CASSGDREIYNEQFF. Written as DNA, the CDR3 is TGTGCCAGCAGCGGCGACAGGGAGATCTACAATGAGCAGTTCTTC.

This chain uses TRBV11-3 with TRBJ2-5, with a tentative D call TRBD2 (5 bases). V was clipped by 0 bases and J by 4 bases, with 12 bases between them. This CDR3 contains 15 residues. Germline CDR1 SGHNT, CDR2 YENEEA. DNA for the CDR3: TGTGCCAGCAGCTTAGATGGACGGGAAGGAGAGACCCAGTACTTC. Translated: CASSLDGREGETQYF.

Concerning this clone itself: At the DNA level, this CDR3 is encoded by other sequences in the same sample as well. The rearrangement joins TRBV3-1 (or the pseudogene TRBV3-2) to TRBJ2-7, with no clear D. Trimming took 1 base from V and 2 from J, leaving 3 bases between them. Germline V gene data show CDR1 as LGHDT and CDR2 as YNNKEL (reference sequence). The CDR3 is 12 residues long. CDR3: CASSQGPYEQYF. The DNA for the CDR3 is TGTGCCAGCAGCCAAGGGCCCTACGAGCAGTACTTC.

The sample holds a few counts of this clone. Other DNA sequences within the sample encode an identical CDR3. The CDR3 nucleotides are TGTGCCAGTAGTGCCCAGGGAGGGACTGAAGCTTTCTTT. Protein sequence: CASSAQGGTEAFF. This rearrangement joins TRBV19 to TRBJ1-1; tentatively, D is TRBD1 (5 bases). The germline CDR1 and CDR2 sequences are LNHDA and SQIVND (reference sequence). The CDR3 length is 13 residues. The V gene lost 5 bases and the J gene lost 5 bases, with 12 bases spanning the gap.

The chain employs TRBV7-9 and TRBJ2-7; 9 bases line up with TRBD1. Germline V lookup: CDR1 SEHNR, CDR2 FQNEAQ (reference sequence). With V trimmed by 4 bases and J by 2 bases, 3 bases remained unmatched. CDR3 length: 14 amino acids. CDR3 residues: CASSSDRGTYEQYF. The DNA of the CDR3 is TGTGCCAGCAGCTCCGACAGGGGGACCTACGAGCAGTACTTC. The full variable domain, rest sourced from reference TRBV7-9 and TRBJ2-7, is DTGVSQNPRHKITKRGQNVTFRCDPISEHNRLYWYRQTLGQGPEFLTYFQNEAQLEKSRLLSDRFSAERPKGSFSTLEIQRTEQGDSAMYLCASSSDRGTYEQYFGPGTRLTVT.

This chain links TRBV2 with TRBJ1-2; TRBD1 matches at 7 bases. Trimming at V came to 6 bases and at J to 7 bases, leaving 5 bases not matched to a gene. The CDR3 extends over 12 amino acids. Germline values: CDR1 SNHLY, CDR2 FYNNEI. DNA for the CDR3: TGTGCCAGCAGGACAGGGCGCGGTGGCTACACCTTC. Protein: CASRTGRGGYTF. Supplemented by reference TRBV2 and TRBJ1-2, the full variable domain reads EPEVTQTPSHQVTQMGQEVILRCVPISNHLYFYWYRQILGQKVEFLVSFYNNEISEKSEIFDDQFSVERPDGSNFTLKIRSTKLEDSAMYFCASRTGRGGYTFGSGTRLTVV.

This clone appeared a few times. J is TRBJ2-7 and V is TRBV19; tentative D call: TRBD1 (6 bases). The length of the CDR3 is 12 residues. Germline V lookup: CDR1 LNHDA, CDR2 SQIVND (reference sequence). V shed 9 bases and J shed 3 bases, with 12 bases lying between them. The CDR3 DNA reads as TGTGCCAGCGGGTCACAGGGCTACGAGCAGTACTTC. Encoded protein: CASGSQGYEQYF.

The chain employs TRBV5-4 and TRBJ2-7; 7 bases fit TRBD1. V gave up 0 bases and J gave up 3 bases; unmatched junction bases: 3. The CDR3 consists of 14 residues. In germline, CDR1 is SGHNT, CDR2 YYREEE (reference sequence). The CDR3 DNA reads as TGTGCCAGCAGCTTGGGTGCAGGGGGCTACGAGCAGTACTTC. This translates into CASSLGAGGYEQYF.

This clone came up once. Here the CDR3 DNA reads TGTGCCACCAGTGAGTCGACCGGGACAGAGAATCAGCCCCAGCATTTT. Amino acids: CATSESTGTENQPQHF. The chain combines TRBV24-1 with TRBJ1-5, with 7 bases lining up with TRBD1. The CDR3 extends over 16 amino acids. V was clipped by 4 bases and J by 4 bases; unmatched bases: 9. The V gene's germline CDR1 is KGHDR and CDR2 SFDVKD.

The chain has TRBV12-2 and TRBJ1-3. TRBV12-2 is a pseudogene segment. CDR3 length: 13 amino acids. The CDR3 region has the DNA TGTGCAAGTCGCCCACTGAAGCGGCACACCATATATTTT. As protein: CASRPLKRHTIYF.

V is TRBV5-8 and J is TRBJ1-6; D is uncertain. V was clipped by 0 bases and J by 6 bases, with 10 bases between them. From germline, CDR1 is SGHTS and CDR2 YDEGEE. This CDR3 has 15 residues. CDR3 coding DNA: TGTGCCAGCAGCTTGGTCAGAGGGCCTAATTCACCCCTCCACTTT. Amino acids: CASSLVRGPNSPLHF.

The CDR3: CASSSKILQPQHF. CDR3 nucleotides: TGTGCCAGCAGTTCCAAAATACTCCAGCCCCAGCATTTT. The chain combines TRBV6-5 with TRBJ1-5; D is uncertain. Trimming cost V 4 bases and J 7 bases, with 11 bases left between them. The CDR3 sequence is 13 residues long. CDR1 MNHEY and CDR2 SVGAGI come from the germline V gene.

The CDR3 sequence is CASRRNRDSFDTQYF. The CDR3, as DNA: TGTGCCAGCAGAAGAAACAGGGATTCGTTTGATACGCAGTATTTT. The genes are TRBV2 and TRBJ2-3, with a tentative D call TRBD1 (6 bases). This CDR3 has 15 residues. The V gene's germline CDR1 is SNHLY and CDR2 FYNNEI. V was clipped by 6 bases and J by 6 bases, with 19 bases between them.

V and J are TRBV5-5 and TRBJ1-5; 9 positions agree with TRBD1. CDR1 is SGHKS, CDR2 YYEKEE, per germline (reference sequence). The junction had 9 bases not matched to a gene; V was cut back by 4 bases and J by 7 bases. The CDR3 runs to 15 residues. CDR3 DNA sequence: TGTGCCAGCAGCCTGGTCGGACAGGGGCGACAGCCCCAGCATTTT. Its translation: CASSLVGQGRQPQHF.

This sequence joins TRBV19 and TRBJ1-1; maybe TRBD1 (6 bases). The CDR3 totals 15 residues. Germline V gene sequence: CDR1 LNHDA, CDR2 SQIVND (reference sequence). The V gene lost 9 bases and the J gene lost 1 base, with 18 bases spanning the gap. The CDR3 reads CASSTYLRGNTEAFF. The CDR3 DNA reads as TGTGCCAGCTCCACCTACCTCAGGGGGAACACTGAAGCTTTCTTT.

CDR3 region: CASSFQGGTDTQYF. CDR3 in DNA: TGTGCCAGCAGCTTTCAGGGGGGCACAGATACGCAGTATTTT. The chain links TRBV5-8 to TRBJ2-3, with 7 bases matching TRBD1. Germline V CDR1 and CDR2: SGHTS, YDEGEE. The CDR3 loop spans 14 amino acids. V shed 2 bases, J shed 1 base, and the junction held 1 base outside the gene matches.

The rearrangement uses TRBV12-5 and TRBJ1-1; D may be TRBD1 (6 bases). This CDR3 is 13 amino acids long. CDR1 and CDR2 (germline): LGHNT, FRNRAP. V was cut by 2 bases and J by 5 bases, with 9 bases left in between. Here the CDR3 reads CASGLRGGTEAFF. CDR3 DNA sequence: TGTGCTAGTGGTTTGCGAGGGGGAACTGAAGCTTTCTTT.

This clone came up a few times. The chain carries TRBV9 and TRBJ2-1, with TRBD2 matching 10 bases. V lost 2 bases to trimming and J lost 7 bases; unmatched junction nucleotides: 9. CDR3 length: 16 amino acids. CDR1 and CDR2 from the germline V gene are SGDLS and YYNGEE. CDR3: CASSVSAGGTGNEQFF. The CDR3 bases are TGTGCCAGCAGCGTGTCAGCGGGGGGGACGGGAAATGAGCAGTTCTTC.

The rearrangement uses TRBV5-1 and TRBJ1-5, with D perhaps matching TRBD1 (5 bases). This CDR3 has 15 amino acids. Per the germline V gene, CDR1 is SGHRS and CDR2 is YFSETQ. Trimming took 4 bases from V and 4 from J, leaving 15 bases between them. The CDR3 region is CASSPGPAGNQPQHF. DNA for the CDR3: TGCGCCAGCAGCCCGGGGCCCGCGGGGAATCAGCCCCAGCATTTT.